This T cell receptor (beta chain) is from a study of technical replicates of blood from several donors. Data came from immunoSEQ multiplex PCR; TCRdb stores just in-frame clones and leaves some out. Among tens of thousands of clones, about 95% were seen once, and the ten largest hold about 3%. This CDR3 comprises 15 residues. V was pared by 0 bases and J by 5 bases, with 8 bases of the junction left unmatched. CDR1 is SGDLS, CDR2 YYNGEE, per germline. V is TRBV9 and J is TRBJ2-7, with TRBD2 identical over 7 bases. The sample consisted of PBMCs. The sequence was collected from a human donor in good health. Some clones in this sample may be carry-over from other donors' samples. The CDR3 spells CASSVAVGGFDEQYF. The CDR3 nucleotides read TGTGCCAGCAGCGTAGCGGTGGGAGGGTTCGACGAGCAGTACTTC.